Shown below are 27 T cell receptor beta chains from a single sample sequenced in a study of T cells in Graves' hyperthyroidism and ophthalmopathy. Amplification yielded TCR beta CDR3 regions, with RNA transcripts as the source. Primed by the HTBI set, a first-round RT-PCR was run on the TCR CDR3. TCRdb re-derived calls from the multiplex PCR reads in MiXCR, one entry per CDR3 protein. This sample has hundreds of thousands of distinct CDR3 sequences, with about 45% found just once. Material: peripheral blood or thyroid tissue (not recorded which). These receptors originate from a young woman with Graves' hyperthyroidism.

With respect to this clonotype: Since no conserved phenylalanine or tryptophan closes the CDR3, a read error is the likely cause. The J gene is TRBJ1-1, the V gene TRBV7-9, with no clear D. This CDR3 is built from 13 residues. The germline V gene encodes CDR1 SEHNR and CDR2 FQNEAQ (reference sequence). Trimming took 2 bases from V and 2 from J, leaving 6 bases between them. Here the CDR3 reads CASSLPGNTEAFC. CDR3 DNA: TGTGCCAGCAGCTTACCGGGTAACACTGAAGCTTTCTGT.

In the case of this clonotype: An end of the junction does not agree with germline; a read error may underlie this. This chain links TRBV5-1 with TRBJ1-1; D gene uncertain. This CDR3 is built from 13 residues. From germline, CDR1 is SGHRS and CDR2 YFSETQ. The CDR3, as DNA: TGCGCCAGCAGCTTGTGGGTGAACACTGAAACTTTCTTT. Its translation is CASSLWVNTETFF. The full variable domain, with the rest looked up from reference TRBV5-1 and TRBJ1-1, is KAGVTQTPRYLIKTRGQQVTLSCSPISGHRSVSWYQQTPGQGLQFLFEYFSETQRNKGNFPGRFSGRQFSNSRSEMNVSTLELGDSALYLCASSLWVNTETFFGQGTRLTVV.

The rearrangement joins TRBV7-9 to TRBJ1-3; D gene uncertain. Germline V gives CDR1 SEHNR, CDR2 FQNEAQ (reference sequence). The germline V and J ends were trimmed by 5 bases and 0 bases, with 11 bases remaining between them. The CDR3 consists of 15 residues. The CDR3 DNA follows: TGTGCCAGCAGCCCACGGCGGGGCTCTGGAAACACCATATATTTT. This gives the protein CASSPRRGSGNTIYF.

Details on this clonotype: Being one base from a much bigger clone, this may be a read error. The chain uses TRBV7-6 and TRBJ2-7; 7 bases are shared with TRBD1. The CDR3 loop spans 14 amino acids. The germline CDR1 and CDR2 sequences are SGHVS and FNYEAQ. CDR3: CASGLGDSFYEQYF. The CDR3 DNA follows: TGTGCCAGCGGCTTAGGGGACAGCTTCTACGAGCAGTACTTC.

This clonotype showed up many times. DNA for the CDR3: TGCAGCGCACCCGATCGACCGACACCTACGGGTGGCTACACCTTC. Residues: CSAPDRPTPTGGYTF. The J gene is TRBJ1-2, the V gene TRBV29-1; unclear D gene. The CDR3 covers 15 residues. Trimming removed 7 bases at V and 7 bases at J, with 25 bases between. CDR1 is SQVTM and CDR2 is ANQGSEA in the germline V gene.

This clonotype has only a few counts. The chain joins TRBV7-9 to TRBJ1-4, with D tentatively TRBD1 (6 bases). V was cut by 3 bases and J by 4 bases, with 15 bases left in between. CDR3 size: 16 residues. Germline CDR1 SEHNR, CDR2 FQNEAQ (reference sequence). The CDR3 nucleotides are TGTGCCAGCAGCTTGGGCCGGACAGCAGATAATGAAAAACTGTTTTTT. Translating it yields CASSLGRTADNEKLFF.

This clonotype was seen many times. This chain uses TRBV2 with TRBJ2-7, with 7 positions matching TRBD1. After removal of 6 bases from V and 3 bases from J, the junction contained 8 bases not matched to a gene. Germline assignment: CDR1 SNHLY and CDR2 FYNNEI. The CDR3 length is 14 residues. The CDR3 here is CASRSTGTVYEQYF. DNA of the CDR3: TGTGCCAGCAGGTCTACCGGGACAGTCTACGAGCAGTACTTC.

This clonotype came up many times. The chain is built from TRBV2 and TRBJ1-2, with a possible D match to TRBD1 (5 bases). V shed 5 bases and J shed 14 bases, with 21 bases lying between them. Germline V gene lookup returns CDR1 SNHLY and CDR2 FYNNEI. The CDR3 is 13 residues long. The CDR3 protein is CASSLVQGPRLTF. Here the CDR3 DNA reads TGTGCCAGCAGTTTGGTTCAGGGCCCCCGTTTAACCTTC.

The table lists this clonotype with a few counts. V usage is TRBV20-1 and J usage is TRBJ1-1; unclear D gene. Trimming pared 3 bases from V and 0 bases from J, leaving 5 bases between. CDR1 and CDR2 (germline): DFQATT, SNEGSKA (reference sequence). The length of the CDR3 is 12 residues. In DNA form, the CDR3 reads TGCAGTGCTAGGGGCCTGAACACTGAAGCTTTCTTT. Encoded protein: CSARGLNTEAFF.

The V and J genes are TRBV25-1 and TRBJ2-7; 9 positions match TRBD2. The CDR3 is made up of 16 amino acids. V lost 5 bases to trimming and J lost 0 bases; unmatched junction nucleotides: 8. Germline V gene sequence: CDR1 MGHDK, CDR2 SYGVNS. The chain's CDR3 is CASSSDPSGTSYEQYF. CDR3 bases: TGTGCCAGCAGTTCCGACCCTAGCGGGACCTCCTACGAGCAGTACTTC.

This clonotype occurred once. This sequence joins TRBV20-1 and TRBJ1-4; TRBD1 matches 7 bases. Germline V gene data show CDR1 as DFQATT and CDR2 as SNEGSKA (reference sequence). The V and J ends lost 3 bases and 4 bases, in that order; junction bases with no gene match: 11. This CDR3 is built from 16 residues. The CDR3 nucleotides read TGCAGTGCTAGGGAGGGGGCAAGGACGGTTAATGAAAAACTGTTTTTT. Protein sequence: CSAREGARTVNEKLFF.

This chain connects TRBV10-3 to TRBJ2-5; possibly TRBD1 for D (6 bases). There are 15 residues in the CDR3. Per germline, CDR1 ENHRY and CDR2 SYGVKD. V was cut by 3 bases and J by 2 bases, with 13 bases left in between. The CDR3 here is CAISEFNRAQETQYF. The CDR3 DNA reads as TGTGCCATCAGTGAATTTAACAGGGCGCAAGAGACCCAGTACTTC.

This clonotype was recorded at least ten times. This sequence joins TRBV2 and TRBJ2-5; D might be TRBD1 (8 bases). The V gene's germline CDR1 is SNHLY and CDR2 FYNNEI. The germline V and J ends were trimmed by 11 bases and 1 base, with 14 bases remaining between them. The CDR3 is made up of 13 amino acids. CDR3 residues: CAGGDRSQETQYF. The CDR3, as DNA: TGTGCCGGGGGGGACAGGAGCCAAGAGACCCAGTACTTC.

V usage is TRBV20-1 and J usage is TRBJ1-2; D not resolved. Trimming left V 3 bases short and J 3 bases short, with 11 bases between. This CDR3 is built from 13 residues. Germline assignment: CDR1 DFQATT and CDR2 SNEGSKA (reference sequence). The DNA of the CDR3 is TGCAGTGCTAGTTCGAATACGGACTATGGCTACACCTTC. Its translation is CSASSNTDYGYTF.

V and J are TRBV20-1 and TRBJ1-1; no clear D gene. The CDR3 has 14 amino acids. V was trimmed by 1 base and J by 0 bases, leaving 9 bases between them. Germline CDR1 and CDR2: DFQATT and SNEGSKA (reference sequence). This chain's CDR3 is CSARVSGMNTEAFF. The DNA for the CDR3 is TGCAGTGCTAGAGTCAGTGGGATGAACACTGAAGCTTTCTTT.

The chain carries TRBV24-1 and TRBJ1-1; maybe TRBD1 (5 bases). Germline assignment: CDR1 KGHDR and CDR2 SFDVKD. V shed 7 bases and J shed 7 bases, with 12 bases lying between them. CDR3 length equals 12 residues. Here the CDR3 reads CATSSDSYEAFF. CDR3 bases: TGTGCCACCAGCTCCGACAGTTATGAAGCTTTCTTT.

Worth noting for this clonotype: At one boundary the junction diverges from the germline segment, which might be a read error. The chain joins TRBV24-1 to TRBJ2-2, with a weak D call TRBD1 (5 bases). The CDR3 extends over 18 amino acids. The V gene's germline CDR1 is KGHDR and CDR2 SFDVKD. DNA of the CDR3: TGTGCCGCCAGTGATTGGTCAGGGAAACTCCCGAACACCGGGGAGCTGTTTTTT. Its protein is CAASDWSGKLPNTGELFF.

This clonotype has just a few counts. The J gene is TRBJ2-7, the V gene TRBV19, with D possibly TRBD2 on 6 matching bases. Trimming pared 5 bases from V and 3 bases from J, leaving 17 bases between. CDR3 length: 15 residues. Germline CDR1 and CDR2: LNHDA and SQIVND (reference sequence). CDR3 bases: TGTGCCAGTAGTGCCTCCGGGACTGCGAACTACGAGCAGTACTTC. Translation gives CASSASGTANYEQYF.

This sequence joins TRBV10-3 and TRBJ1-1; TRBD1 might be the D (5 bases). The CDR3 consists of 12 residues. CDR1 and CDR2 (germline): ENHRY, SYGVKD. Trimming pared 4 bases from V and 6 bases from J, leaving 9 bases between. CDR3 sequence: CAISAGRPEAFF. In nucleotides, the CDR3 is TGTGCCATCAGTGCAGGGCGTCCTGAAGCTTTCTTT.

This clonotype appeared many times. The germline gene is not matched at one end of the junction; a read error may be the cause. The CDR3 DNA sequence: TGTGCCAGCAGTGAACCCGAGAACACTGAAGCTTTCTTT. Its translation: CASSEPENTEAFF. This chain links TRBV10-3 with TRBJ1-1; no firm D call. The V gene's germline CDR1 is ENHRY and CDR2 SYGVKD. The CDR3 totals 13 residues.

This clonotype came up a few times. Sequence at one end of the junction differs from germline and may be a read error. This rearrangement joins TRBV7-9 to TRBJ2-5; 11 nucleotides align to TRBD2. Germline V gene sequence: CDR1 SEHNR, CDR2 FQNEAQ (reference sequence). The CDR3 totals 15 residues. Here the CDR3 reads CASSHTSGSGETQYF. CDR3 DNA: TGCGCCAGCAGCCATACTAGCGGGAGCGGAGAGACCCAGTACTTC.

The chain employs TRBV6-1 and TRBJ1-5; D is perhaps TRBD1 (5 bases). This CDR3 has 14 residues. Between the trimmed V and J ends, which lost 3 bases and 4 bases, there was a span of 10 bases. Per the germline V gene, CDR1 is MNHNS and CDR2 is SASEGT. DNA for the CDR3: TGTGCCAGCAGTGACTTCCAGGGAAATCAGCCCCAGCATTTT. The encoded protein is CASSDFQGNQPQHF.

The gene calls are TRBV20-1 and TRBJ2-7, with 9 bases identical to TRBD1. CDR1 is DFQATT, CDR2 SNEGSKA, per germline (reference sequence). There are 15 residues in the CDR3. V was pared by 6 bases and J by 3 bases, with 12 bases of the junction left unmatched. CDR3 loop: CSATPGTGSNYEQYF. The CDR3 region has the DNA TGCAGTGCGACCCCCGGGACAGGGTCAAACTACGAGCAGTACTTC.

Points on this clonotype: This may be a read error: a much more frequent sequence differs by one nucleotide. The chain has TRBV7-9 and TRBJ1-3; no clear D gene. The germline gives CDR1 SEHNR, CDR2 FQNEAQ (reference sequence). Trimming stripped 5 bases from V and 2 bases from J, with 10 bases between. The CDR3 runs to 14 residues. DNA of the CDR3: TGTGCCAGCAGCAGGATAGGGCCTGGAAACACCATATATTTT. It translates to CASSRIGPGNTIYF.

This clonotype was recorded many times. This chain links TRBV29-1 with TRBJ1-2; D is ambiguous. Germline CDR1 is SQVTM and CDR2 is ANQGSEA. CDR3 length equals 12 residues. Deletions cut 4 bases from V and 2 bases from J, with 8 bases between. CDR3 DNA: TGCAGCGTTGTGCTAGGAAACTATGGCTACACCTTC. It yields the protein CSVVLGNYGYTF.

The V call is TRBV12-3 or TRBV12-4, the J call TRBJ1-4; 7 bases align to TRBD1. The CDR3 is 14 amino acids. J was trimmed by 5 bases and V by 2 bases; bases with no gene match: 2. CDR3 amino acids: CASSLQGENEKLFF. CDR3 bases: TGTGCCAGCAGTTTACAGGGGGAGAATGAAAAACTGTTTTTT.

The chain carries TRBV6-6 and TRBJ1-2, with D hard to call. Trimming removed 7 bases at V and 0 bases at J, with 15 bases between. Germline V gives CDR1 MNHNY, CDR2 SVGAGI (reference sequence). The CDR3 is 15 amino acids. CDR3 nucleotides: TGTGCCAGCACTTCCCCGGACGGAACTAACTATGGCTACACCTTC. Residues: CASTSPDGTNYGYTF.